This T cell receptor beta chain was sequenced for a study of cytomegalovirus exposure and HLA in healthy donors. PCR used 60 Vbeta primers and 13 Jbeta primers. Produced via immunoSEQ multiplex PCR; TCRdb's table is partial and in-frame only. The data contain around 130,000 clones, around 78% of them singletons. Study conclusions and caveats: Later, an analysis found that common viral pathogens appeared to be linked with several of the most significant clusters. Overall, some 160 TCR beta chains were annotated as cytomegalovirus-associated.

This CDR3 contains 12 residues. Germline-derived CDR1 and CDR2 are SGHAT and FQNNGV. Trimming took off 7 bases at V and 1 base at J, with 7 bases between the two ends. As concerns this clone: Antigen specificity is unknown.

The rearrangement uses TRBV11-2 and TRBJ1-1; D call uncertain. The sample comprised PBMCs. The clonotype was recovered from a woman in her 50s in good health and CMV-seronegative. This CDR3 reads CASTNTNTEAFF. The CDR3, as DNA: TGTGCCAGCACCAACACGAACACTGAAGCTTTCTTT. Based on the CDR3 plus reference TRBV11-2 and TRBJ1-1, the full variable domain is EAGVAQSPRYKIIEKRQSVAFWCNPISGHATLYWYQQILGQGPKLLIQFQNNGVVDDSQLPKDRFSAERLKGVDSTLKIQPAKLEDSAVYLCASTNTNTEAFFGQGTRLTVV.